These T cell receptor beta chains were read from a single sample in a study of blood T cell repertoires in COVID-19. The protocol was immunoSEQ multiplex PCR, while the TCRdb copy is restricted to in-frame clones and leaves out a portion. The table includes tens of thousands of clones, about nine tenths detected once. Sequenced sample: peripheral blood. The receptor source for this set is a human donor in a cohort sampled during active COVID-19. Both conserved end residues are part of each CDR3. A D gene is named only where the DNA matches it firmly. Clone size is stated in some rows and not others, as once, few, many or a class when expanded.

clone size	D gene	V gene	J gene	CDR3 DNA	CDR3 protein
-	-	TRBV9	TRBJ1-5	TGTGCCAGCAGCGAACTCGGGGGGAGCAATCAGCCCCAGCATTTT	CASSELGGSNQPQHF
-	-	TRBV12-5	TRBJ2-7	TGTGCTAGTGGTTCAGGAGGGACAGTCTACGAGCAGTACTTC	CASGSGGTVYEQYF
-	TRBD1	TRBV30	TRBJ2-7	TGTGCCTGGAGTCTGACAGGGCCCTACGAGCAGTACTTC	CAWSLTGPYEQYF
-	TRBD1	TRBV9	TRBJ1-1	TGTGCCAGCAGCTCCCAGGGACAGGGAGGCACTGAAGCTTTCTTT	CASSSQGQGGTEAFF
once	TRBD2	TRBV19	TRBJ2-3	TGTGCCAGTAGTATCGGACTAGCGAGAAGCACAGATACGCAGTATTTT	CASSIGLARSTDTQYF
-	-	TRBV6-2/TRBV6-3	TRBJ2-7	TGTGCCAGCAGTTACGGGACATTTTACGAGCAGTACTTC	CASSYGTFYEQYF
-	-	TRBV2	TRBJ1-2	TGTGCCAGCAGGTCCTACCGGGCCGAGGGTGGCTACACCTTC	CASRSYRAEGGYTF
-	TRBD1	TRBV9	TRBJ1-4	TGTGCCAGCAGCGACGGACAGGGAAATGAAAAACTGTTTTTT	CASSDGQGNEKLFF
-	-	TRBV6-5	TRBJ2-1	TGTGCCAGCAGTTCCCCAATCTACAATGAGCAGTTCTTC	CASSSPIYNEQFF
-	TRBD1	TRBV2	TRBJ2-5	TGTGCCAGCAGTGAAGTCGGGACAGGGAGGCAAGAGACCCAGTACTTC	CASSEVGTGRQETQYF
-	-	TRBV3-1/TRBV3-2	TRBJ1-1	TGTGCCAGCAGCCAAGGAAGGGGTACTGAAGCTTTCTTT	CASSQGRGTEAFF
-	-	TRBV6-1	TRBJ1-2	TGTGCCAGCAGTGACAGAAACTATGGCTACACCTTC	CASSDRNYGYTF
-	TRBD1	TRBV19	TRBJ1-1	TGTGCCAGTAGCCCGACAGGGGACGGTGAAGCTTTCTTT	CASSPTGDGEAFF
-	-	TRBV5-4	TRBJ2-2	TGTGCCAGCAGCTTGTATCAGGGGTTGAACACCGGGGAGCTGTTTTTT	CASSLYQGLNTGELFF
-	-	TRBV5-5	TRBJ2-3	TGTGCCAGCAGCGCGACAGGATTAAGCACAGATACGCAGTATTTT	CASSATGLSTDTQYF
-	-	TRBV7-2	TRBJ1-6	TGTGCCAGCAGCCCCCCCGCTCCGGGAAGGAGTTCACCCCTCCACTTT	CASSPPAPGRSSPLHF